These 21 T cell receptor beta chains originate from one sample sequenced in a study of vaccination and CD4 T cells after COVID-19 (dated by TCRdb to 2022 to 2024). Interpreted using the paper, the treatment or condition label stands for: roughly 10-day PBMC culture with coronavirus spike peptide pools or control peptides (ViraFEST assay). What these receptors recognize is not known. Library preparation employed PCR. The instrument was an Illumina iSeq 100. DNA from cultured CD4+ T cells was subjected to TCR sequencing with the Oncomine TCR Beta short-read assay at the Johns Hopkins FTIC core. TCRdb reprocessing: public reads trimmed at Q25 with fastp, clones called with MiXCR, in-frame beta chains kept. Each record represents a unique CDR3 protein, reported with the most common genes and DNA among its rows. This sample gives 10,000 to 15,000 distinct CDR3 sequences in total; about half of them show up just once. The ten largest clonotypes hold under 30% of the sample.

Input material: CD4+ T cells from blood, cultured in vitro. These receptors originate from a human donor who had recovered from COVID-19.

The sample holds one count of this clonotype. The chain employs TRBV5-1 and TRBJ1-3; D unclear. The CDR3 sequence is 13 residues long. The V gene's germline CDR1 is SGHRS and CDR2 YFSETQ. Trimming removed 4 bases from V and 4 bases from J, with 9 bases in between. CDR3 nucleotide sequence: TGCGCCAGCAGCACCGTGGGGGGAAACACCATATATTTT. Residues: CASSTVGGNTIYF.

The chain recombines TRBV5-8 with TRBJ1-5; D gene unclear. Germline V CDR1 and CDR2: SGHTS, YDEGEE. V lost 10 bases and J lost 3, with 11 bases in between. The CDR3 sequence is 12 residues long. CDR3 nucleotide sequence: TGTGCCGGAGGGATCGTCAATCAGCCCCAGCATTTT. Residues: CAGGIVNQPQHF.

The V and J genes are TRBV7-2 and TRBJ1-5; unclear D gene. Trimming stripped 1 base from V and 1 base from J, with 5 bases between. CDR1 SGHTA and CDR2 FQGNSA come from the germline V gene. The CDR3 sequence is 14 residues long. Here the CDR3 reads CASSLGLSNQPQHF. DNA for the CDR3: TGTGCCAGCAGCTTAGGGCTCAGCAATCAGCCCCAGCATTTT.

The chain links TRBV28 to TRBJ2-3; unclear D gene. V was shortened by 6 bases and J by 0 bases, with 10 bases between the two germline ends. CDR1 and CDR2 (germline): MDHEN, SYDVKM. This CDR3 has 14 residues. The CDR3 DNA is TGTGCCAGCAGCATTAGAGGAAGCACAGATACGCAGTATTTT. It codes for CASSIRGSTDTQYF.

J is TRBJ2-1 and V is TRBV6-1; 8 bases map to TRBD1. TRBJ2-7 explains the end of the DNA better; the J call may be wrong. Germline V CDR1 and CDR2: MNHNS, SASEGT. This CDR3 contains 15 residues. The CDR3 region has the DNA TGTGCCAGCAGTGATTCGCTACAGGGGGGCTCCGAGCAGTACTTC. Translated: CASSDSLQGGSEQYF.

This clonotype turned up a few times. The CDR3 is CASSIRTGQNSPLHF. The CDR3 nucleotides read TGTGCCAGCAGCATCCGGACAGGGCAAAATTCACCCCTCCACTTT. The J gene is TRBJ1-6, the V gene TRBV11-2; 8 bases line up with TRBD1. J lost 7 bases, V lost 5 bases, and 7 bases had no gene match. Germline-derived CDR1 and CDR2 are SGHAT and FQNNGV. CDR3 size: 15 residues.

A few counts support this clonotype. The J gene is TRBJ2-7, the V gene TRBV7-9, with D maybe TRBD1 (6 bases). The CDR3 runs 14 residues. Germline V gene data show CDR1 as SEHNR and CDR2 as FQNEAQ (reference sequence). Trimming took 4 bases from V and 5 from J, leaving 15 bases between them. The CDR3 here is CASSYYTGNHEQYF. The DNA of the CDR3 is TGTGCCAGCAGCTATTACACAGGGAACCACGAGCAGTACTTC.

The rearrangement joins TRBV7-9 to TRBJ2-7; unclear D gene. The CDR3 is 14 residues long. Germline values: CDR1 SEHNR, CDR2 FQNEAQ (reference sequence). Trimming removed 4 bases at V and 3 bases at J, with 13 bases between. CDR3 loop: CASSSPQNFYEQYF. The CDR3 DNA sequence: TGTGCCAGCAGCTCACCCCAGAATTTCTACGAGCAGTACTTC.

The gene calls are TRBV27 and TRBJ2-6; tentatively, D is TRBD1 (5 bases). Deletions cut 5 bases from V and 1 base from J, with 15 bases between. The CDR3 runs to 17 residues. Germline V gene lookup returns CDR1 MNHEY and CDR2 SMNVEV (reference sequence). The chain's CDR3 is CASSPPPRVSGANVLTF. The CDR3 DNA reads as TGTGCCAGCAGTCCCCCCCCCAGGGTGTCTGGGGCCAACGTCCTGACTTTC.

This clonotype came up a few times. This chain joins TRBV6-1 and TRBJ2-3, with 8 nucleotides matching TRBD1. This CDR3 spans 15 amino acids. CDR1 is MNHNS, CDR2 SASEGT, per germline. Unmatched junction bases numbered 2, after V lost 3 bases and J lost 0 bases. The CDR3 region is CASSEGQASTDTQYF. In nucleotides, the CDR3 is TGTGCCAGCAGTGAGGGACAGGCTAGCACAGATACGCAGTATTTT.

This clonotype was seen a few times. The chain combines TRBV28 with TRBJ1-2; 10 bases fit TRBD1. V shed 4 bases and J 3 bases; nucleotides not matched to a gene: 2. The CDR3 spans 14 residues. Germline values: CDR1 MDHEN, CDR2 SYDVKM. The CDR3 nucleotides read TGTGCCAGCAGTTCGACAGGGGGCGACTATGGCTACACCTTC. This codes for CASSSTGGDYGYTF.

This sequence joins TRBV20-1 and TRBJ2-5; maybe TRBD2 (7 bases). Germline V lookup: CDR1 DFQATT, CDR2 SNEGSKA (reference sequence). Trimming stripped 3 bases from V and 5 bases from J, with 13 bases between. This CDR3 is 13 amino acids long. The CDR3 protein is CSASKGGRETQYF. DNA of the CDR3: TGCAGTGCTAGTAAGGGGGGGCGGGAGACCCAGTACTTC.

There are a few counts of this clonotype. The J gene is TRBJ2-1, the V gene TRBV11-3; 11 nucleotides align to TRBD2. CDR3 length: 18 residues. CDR1 and CDR2 (germline): SGHNT, YENEEA. Losses at the gene ends were 0 bases for V and 1 base for J; bases not matched to a gene: 5. CDR3 region: CASSLDLAGGASYNEQFF. CDR3 nucleotides: TGTGCCAGCAGCTTAGATCTAGCGGGGGGAGCGTCCTACAATGAGCAGTTCTTC.

This clonotype was seen more than once but under ten times. This chain connects TRBV7-3 to TRBJ1-1, with D possibly being TRBD1 (5 bases). This CDR3 has 13 residues. The V gene's germline CDR1 is SGHTA and CDR2 FQGTGA. V lost 4 bases to trimming and J lost 3 bases, with 9 bases between them. The DNA of the CDR3 is TGTGCCAGCAGCTCCCAGGGTGACACTGAAGCTTTCTTT. Translation: CASSSQGDTEAFF.

The J gene is TRBJ2-7, the V gene TRBV20-1, with D tentatively TRBD1 (6 bases). The V and J ends lost 1 base and 0 bases respectively, with 10 bases between them. The CDR3 has 14 amino acids. Germline V lookup: CDR1 DFQATT, CDR2 SNEGSKA (reference sequence). In DNA, the CDR3 is TGCAGTGCTAGAGTTGGGACAATCTCCTACGAGCAGTACTTC. Translating gives CSARVGTISYEQYF.

The rearrangement links TRBV28 to TRBJ2-5, with 8 bases matching TRBD2. The CDR3 length is 14 residues. Per germline, CDR1 MDHEN and CDR2 SYDVKM. V lost 2 bases to trimming and J lost 4 bases; unmatched junction nucleotides: 3. The CDR3 DNA sequence: TGTGCCAGCAGTTTAAGGGGACTAGTAGAGACCCAGTACTTC. Amino acid sequence: CASSLRGLVETQYF.

The sample holds one count of this clonotype. The chain uses TRBV4-1 and TRBJ1-4; D call uncertain. In germline, CDR1 is MGHRA, CDR2 YSYEKL. This CDR3 is built from 16 residues. V was pared by 3 bases and J by 0 bases, with 11 bases between. The CDR3 loop is CASSQLQSATNEKLFF. The CDR3, as DNA: TGCGCCAGCAGCCAGCTACAGAGTGCAACTAATGAAAAACTGTTTTTT.

This clonotype is medium-sized. The chain combines TRBV7-2 with TRBJ2-1, with 8 nucleotides matching TRBD2. After removal of 5 bases from V and 9 bases from J, the junction contained 12 bases not matched to a gene. The V gene's germline CDR1 is SGHTA and CDR2 FQGNSA. CDR3 length: 15 amino acids. The DNA of the CDR3 is TGTGCCAGCAGCCCCAGGGGCGGGAGGTTTGGTGAGCAGTTCTTC. It translates to CASSPRGGRFGEQFF.

The CDR3 region is CASSSGLPRTGELFF. The CDR3 DNA sequence: TGTGCCAGCAGCTCGGGACTTCCCCGGACCGGGGAGCTGTTTTTT. The chain joins TRBV28 to TRBJ2-2; the D gene is possibly TRBD2 (6 bases). Germline CDR1 reads MDHEN; CDR2 reads SYDVKM. This CDR3 is 15 amino acids long. Trimming removed 6 bases from V and 5 bases from J, with 16 bases in between.

The chain employs TRBV30 and TRBJ2-5; TRBD1 matches 10 bases. The V gene's germline CDR1 is GTSNPN and CDR2 SVGIG (reference sequence). The CDR3 consists of 15 residues. The J segment lost 7 bases and the V segment lost 3 bases, leaving 11 bases of the junction unmatched. The CDR3 sequence is CAWRGQGTPGGTQYF. CDR3 nucleotide sequence: TGTGCCTGGAGGGGACAGGGGACACCGGGGGGGACCCAGTACTTC.

The chain has TRBV25-1 and TRBJ1-1; no reliable D call. The germline gives CDR1 MGHDK, CDR2 SYGVNS. Trimming took off 4 bases at V and 5 bases at J, with 11 bases between the two ends. This CDR3 has 13 amino acids. The CDR3 spells CASSVFLGTEAFF. The DNA of the CDR3 is TGTGCCAGCAGTGTATTCCTGGGAACTGAAGCTTTCTTT.